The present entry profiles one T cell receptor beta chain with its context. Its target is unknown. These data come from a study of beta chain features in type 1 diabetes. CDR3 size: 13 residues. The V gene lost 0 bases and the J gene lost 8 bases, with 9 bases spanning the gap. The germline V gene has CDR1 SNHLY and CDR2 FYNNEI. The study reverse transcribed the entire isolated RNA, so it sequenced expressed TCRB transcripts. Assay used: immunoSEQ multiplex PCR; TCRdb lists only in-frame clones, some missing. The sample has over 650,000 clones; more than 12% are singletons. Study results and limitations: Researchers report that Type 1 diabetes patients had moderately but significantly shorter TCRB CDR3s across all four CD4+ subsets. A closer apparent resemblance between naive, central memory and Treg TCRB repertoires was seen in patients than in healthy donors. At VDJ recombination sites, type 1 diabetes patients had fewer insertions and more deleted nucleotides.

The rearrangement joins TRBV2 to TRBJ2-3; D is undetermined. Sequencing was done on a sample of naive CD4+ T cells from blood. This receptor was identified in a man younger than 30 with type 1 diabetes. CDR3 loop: CASSEATPSTQYF. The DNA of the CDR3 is TGTGCCAGCAGTGAAGCGACTCCGTCTACGCAGTATTTT.